A single sample gave rise to the 24 T cell receptor beta chains below, sequenced in a study of a mutant IDH1 vaccine in newly diagnosed glioma. Sequencing was performed with immunoSEQ multiplex PCR; in TCRdb, only in-frame clones are kept and a portion is missing. In the table there are 45,000 to 65,000 clones, 82% of which are singletons. Which antigens these TCRs recognize remains unknown. Time point noted: week 5, during vaccination. Every vaccination contained 300 ug of the mutant IDH1 20-mer peptide and was paired with topical imiquimod. The starting material was PBMCs, obtained from a glioma patient whose treatment included an IDH1 peptide vaccine. All receptors come from a woman between 18 and 29 years old with glioma. Some clones in this sample may be carry-over from other donors' samples.

The chain recombines TRBV14 with TRBJ2-2; D unresolved. The CDR3 has 13 residues. V was pared by 0 bases and J by 4 bases, with 3 bases between. CDR1 is SGHDN, CDR2 FVKESK, per germline. The CDR3 nucleotides read TGTGCCAGCAGCCAAGATTCCACCGGGGAGCTGTTTTTT. This encodes CASSQDSTGELFF.

This clone was seen a handful of times. The V call is TRBV14, the J call TRBJ1-5, with TRBD1 identical over 12 bases. Trimming cost V 4 bases and J 0 bases; bases outside gene matches: 7. CDR3 size: 18 residues. The V gene's germline CDR1 is SGHDN and CDR2 FVKESK. This CDR3 is CASSRRDRGPNSNQPQHF. The CDR3 DNA is TGTGCCAGCAGCCGCCGGGACAGGGGGCCTAATAGCAATCAGCCCCAGCATTTT.

This chain's CDR3 is CASSVGMTGGKGNTIYF. The CDR3 DNA follows: TGTGCCAGCAGCGTAGGGATGACAGGGGGCAAGGGAAACACCATATATTTT. This rearrangement joins TRBV9 to TRBJ1-3, with TRBD1 identical over 10 bases. Looked up from germline, CDR1 is SGDLS and CDR2 is YYNGEE. The CDR3 contains 17 residues. J lost 4 bases, V lost 0 bases, and 7 bases had no gene match. The whole variable domain, remainder taken from reference TRBV9 and TRBJ1-3, is DSGVTQTPKHLITATGQRVTLRCSPRSGDLSVYWYQQSLDQGLQFLIQYYNGEERAKGNILERFSAQQFPDLHSELNLSSLELGDSALYFCASSVGMTGGKGNTIYFGEGSWLTVV.

The chain recombines TRBV7-2 with TRBJ1-6, with 7 bases matching TRBD1. V was clipped by 1 base and J by 6 bases; unmatched bases: 15. Germline V gene sequence: CDR1 SGHTA, CDR2 FQGNSA. There are 19 residues in the CDR3. The DNA for the CDR3 is TGTGCCAGCAGCTTAGTGTACCGCGACAGGGTATCGGGTAATTCACCCCTCCACTTT. Amino acids: CASSLVYRDRVSGNSPLHF.

V gene TRBV30 combines with J gene TRBJ2-2, with 12 bases identical to TRBD2. The germline gives CDR1 GTSNPN, CDR2 SVGIG (reference sequence). J was trimmed by 2 bases and V by 0 bases; bases with no gene match: 7. The CDR3 totals 18 residues. DNA of the CDR3: TGTGCCTGGAGTGTAGGAAGACTAGCGGGAGTCAACACCGGGGAGCTGTTTTTT. It yields the protein CAWSVGRLAGVNTGELFF.

The CDR3 DNA reads as TGTGCCACCAGCAGAGAAGGGAGCTCTGGAAACACCATATATTTT. This encodes CATSREGSSGNTIYF. The chain couples TRBV15 to TRBJ1-3; no definite D call. The ends were cut back, 0 bases at V and 0 bases at J, with 6 bases in the middle. Germline lookup yields CDR1 LNHNV and CDR2 YYDKDF (reference sequence). The CDR3 extends over 15 amino acids.

This clone has more than one count but fewer than ten. The chain recombines TRBV28 with TRBJ2-2; 7 positions agree with TRBD1. The CDR3 covers 14 residues. J was trimmed by 3 bases and V by 11 bases; bases with no gene match: 9. Germline loops: CDR1 MDHEN, CDR2 SYDVKM. CDR3 DNA: TGTGCCGGGGGACGACAGGGAGACACCGGGGAGCTGTTTTTT. Protein: CAGGRQGDTGELFF. Full variable domain (missing parts from reference TRBV28 and TRBJ2-2): DVKVTQSSRYLVKRTGEKVFLECVQDMDHENMFWYRQDPGLGLRLIYFSYDVKMKEKGDIPEGYSVSREKKERFSLILESASTNQTSMYLCAGGRQGDTGELFFGEGSRLTVL.

V gene TRBV6-5 combines with J gene TRBJ1-2; 7 bases line up with TRBD1. The germline V gene has CDR1 MNHEY and CDR2 SVGAGI. The V segment lost 8 bases and the J segment 0 bases; nucleotides outside the gene matches: 9. CDR3 size: 15 residues. CDR3 bases: TGTGCCAGCGGCCGGGGGACAGAAGCTAACTATGGCTACACCTTC. Protein: CASGRGTEANYGYTF.

V is TRBV6-6 and J is TRBJ2-2; D possibly corresponds to TRBD1 (6 bases). Per the germline V gene, CDR1 is MNHNY and CDR2 is SVGAGI (reference sequence). Trimming pared 0 bases from V and 4 bases from J, leaving 9 bases between. The CDR3 is 15 residues long. The CDR3 bases are TGTGCCAGCAGTTACTCGACAGGCCGCACCGGGGAGCTGTTTTTT. Its translation: CASSYSTGRTGELFF.

This chain connects TRBV25-1 to TRBJ1-3; no definite D call. The CDR3 has 13 residues. Germline CDR1 is MGHDK and CDR2 is SYGVNS. V shed 5 bases and J shed 3 bases, with 8 bases lying between them. The CDR3 reads CASSRLGGNTIYF. The DNA of the CDR3 is TGTGCCAGCAGTCGCTTGGGTGGAAACACCATATATTTT.

This clone has more than one count but fewer than ten. The chain recombines TRBV29-1 with TRBJ2-5; 12 nucleotides agree with TRBD2. Germline trimming cut 4 bases from V and 5 bases from J; bases unmatched to any gene: 14. CDR1 and CDR2 (germline): SQVTM, ANQGSEA. This CDR3 has 17 residues. In DNA form, the CDR3 reads TGCAGCGTTGTGGCCATAACTAGCGGGAGGTTAGGGGAGACCCAGTACTTC. Residues: CSVVAITSGRLGETQYF.

The chain couples TRBV19 to TRBJ2-2, with no clear D. Germline assignment: CDR1 LNHDA and CDR2 SQIVND (reference sequence). The CDR3 covers 13 residues. Between the trimmed V and J ends, which lost 2 bases and 7 bases, there was a span of 8 bases. The CDR3 region is CASSIRPFGELFF. DNA for the CDR3: TGTGCCAGTAGTATACGACCATTCGGGGAGCTGTTTTTT. Looking up the rest from reference TRBV19 and TRBJ2-2 gives the full variable domain: DGGITQSPKYLFRKEGQNVTLSCEQNLNHDAMYWYRQDPGQGLRLIYYSQIVNDFQKGDIAEGYSVSREKKESFPLTVTSAQKNPTAFYLCASSIRPFGELFFGEGSRLTVL.

The chain combines TRBV6-5 with TRBJ1-5; no definite D call. Deletions cut 3 bases from V and 9 bases from J, with 12 bases between. Germline loops: CDR1 MNHEY, CDR2 SVGAGI. The CDR3 contains 13 residues. In DNA, the CDR3 is TGTGCCAGCAGTTATAGACAAGGGCGGCCCCAGCATTTT. It yields the protein CASSYRQGRPQHF.

V and J are TRBV7-9 and TRBJ1-2, with D hard to call. This CDR3 spans 14 amino acids. Looked up from germline, CDR1 is SEHNR and CDR2 is FQNEAQ (reference sequence). The V and J ends lost 5 bases and 2 bases respectively, with 12 bases between them. This chain's CDR3 is CASSPMGGNYGYTF. In DNA form, the CDR3 reads TGTGCCAGCAGCCCCATGGGAGGCAACTATGGCTACACCTTC.

This clone came up a few times. The rearrangement joins TRBV30 to TRBJ1-2; the D is unclear. From germline, CDR1 is GTSNPN and CDR2 SVGIG (reference sequence). The CDR3 sequence is 13 residues long. V gave up 2 bases and J gave up 0 bases, with 7 bases separating them. The CDR3 protein is CAWSLQANYGYTF. The CDR3 DNA reads TGTGCCTGGAGTCTCCAGGCTAACTATGGCTACACCTTC. The entire variable domain, with the rest obtained from reference TRBV30 and TRBJ1-2, is as follows: SQTIHQWPATLVQPVGSPLSLECTVEGTSNPNLYWYRQAAGRGLQLLFYSVGIGQISSEVPQNLSASRPQDRQFILSSKKLLLSDSGFYLCAWSLQANYGYTFGSGTRLTVV.

This clone turned up a few times. The V call is TRBV29-1, the J call TRBJ1-1; no clear D gene. Germline V gene data show CDR1 as SQVTM and CDR2 as ANQGSEA. The CDR3 totals 14 residues. Deletions cut 4 bases from V and 4 bases from J, with 16 bases between. The CDR3: CSVGGGDVVTEAFF. CDR3 bases: TGCAGCGTTGGAGGCGGGGATGTCGTCACTGAAGCTTTCTTT.

This clone was seen more than once but under ten times. The chain carries TRBV7-2 and TRBJ1-1; 7 bases are a match to TRBD1. The CDR3 sequence is 14 residues long. The V and J ends lost 2 bases and 8 bases, in that order; junction bases with no gene match: 8. Per the germline V gene, CDR1 is SGHTA and CDR2 is FQGNSA. This chain's CDR3 is CASSLSPTGREAFF. In nucleotides, the CDR3 is TGTGCCAGCAGCTTAAGCCCGACAGGGAGAGAAGCTTTCTTT.

The chain carries TRBV5-6 and TRBJ2-3, with a tentative D call TRBD1 (6 bases). V lost 4 bases to trimming and J lost 2 bases, with 14 bases between them. The germline V gene encodes CDR1 SGHDT and CDR2 YYEEEE. The CDR3 is 15 amino acids. For the CDR3, the DNA is TGTGCCAGCAGCACCCAGACAGGCTTCACAGATACGCAGTATTTT. This translates into CASSTQTGFTDTQYF.

J is TRBJ2-1 and V is TRBV19, with D perhaps matching TRBD2 (6 bases). This CDR3 spans 16 amino acids. Trimming shortened V by 5 bases and J by 2 bases, and 16 bases separated the two germline ends. Germline V gives CDR1 LNHDA, CDR2 SQIVND (reference sequence). The CDR3 bases are TGTGCCAGTAGTGGAGAGGAGGGGCTACCCTACAATGAGCAGTTCTTC. Its translation: CASSGEEGLPYNEQFF.

The sample holds a few counts of this clone. J is TRBJ1-5 and V is TRBV12-1; whether TRBD1, the table's D call, matches the DNA was not checked. TRBV12-1 is termed a pseudogene. This CDR3 has 15 residues. The CDR3, as DNA: TGTGCCAGCAGTCATACAGGGGATAGCAATCAGCCCCAGCATTTT. Protein sequence: CASSHTGDSNQPQHF.

The V gene is TRBV6-5, the J gene TRBJ1-1; weak D call: TRBD1 (6 bases). Per the germline V gene, CDR1 is MNHEY and CDR2 is SVGAGI. CDR3 length: 11 amino acids. Trimming took off 9 bases at V and 8 bases at J, with 13 bases between the two ends. The CDR3 DNA follows: TGTGCCAGTACCAGGGGCTCCGAAGCTTTCTTT. It is translated as CASTRGSEAFF.

About this clone: It is likely a read error: a sequence one base away is far more abundant. The V and J genes are TRBV4-2 and TRBJ2-7, with D possibly being TRBD1 or TRBD2 (6 bases each). Per germline, CDR1 LGHNA and CDR2 YNFKEQ. The CDR3 spans 16 residues. The V and J ends lost 1 base and 7 bases respectively, with 20 bases between them. The CDR3 here is CASSQGGVGRGREQYF. CDR3 nucleotides: TGTGCCAGCAGCCAAGGTGGGGTGGGAAGGGGGAGGGAGCAGTACTTC.

This clone came up once. The chain carries TRBV14 and TRBJ2-1; 7 nucleotides line up with TRBD2. Unmatched junction bases numbered 7, after V lost 0 bases and J lost 5 bases. CDR1 SGHDN and CDR2 FVKESK come from the germline V gene. This CDR3 has 16 residues. CDR3 sequence: CASSQELGLADNEQFF. As DNA, the CDR3 is TGTGCCAGCAGCCAAGAATTGGGCCTAGCGGACAATGAGCAGTTCTTC.

The CDR3 region has the DNA TGTGCCAGCGTCGGACAGCGGGAGGGCCATGAGCAGTTCTTC. Its translation: CASVGQREGHEQFF. The chain uses TRBV6-5 and TRBJ2-1, with 10 bases fitting TRBD2. Germline CDR1 reads MNHEY; CDR2 reads SVGAGI. CDR3 length: 14 amino acids. The V and J ends lost 8 bases and 8 bases, in that order; junction bases with no gene match: 9.